This passage covers 22 T cell receptor beta chains from one sample sequenced in a study of blood T cell repertoires in COVID-19. The table came from immunoSEQ multiplex PCR; TCRdb's copy has only in-frame clones and leaves some out. The data contain 200,000 to 250,000 clones, 80% to 90% of them singletons. Input material: peripheral blood. These receptors all stem from a man younger than 45 who had recovered from COVID-19.

The chain carries TRBV6-2 or TRBV6-3 and TRBJ1-2; unclear D gene. Per germline, CDR1 MNHEY and CDR2 SVGEGT. This CDR3 has 12 residues. V gave up 6 bases and J gave up 4 bases, with 9 bases separating them. The CDR3 nucleotides read TGTGCCAGCAGCCCCGGGAGCTATGGCTACACCTTC. This encodes CASSPGSYGYTF.

This clone appeared once. The chain combines TRBV6-5 with TRBJ2-7, with 7 bases lining up with TRBD2. CDR1 is MNHEY and CDR2 is SVGAGI in the germline V gene. V was clipped by 0 bases and J by 5 bases; unmatched bases: 4. The CDR3 spans 14 residues. Here the CDR3 reads CASSYSGTKDEQYF. The DNA of the CDR3 is TGTGCCAGCAGTTACTCGGGGACTAAAGACGAGCAGTACTTC.

The chain has TRBV6-1 and TRBJ1-3; tentatively, D is TRBD1 (5 bases). There are 17 residues in the CDR3. V was clipped by 1 base and J by 3 bases, with 16 bases between them. Germline V CDR1 and CDR2: MNHNS, SASEGT. CDR3 sequence: CASSEEIELRGGNTIYF. The CDR3 nucleotides read TGTGCCAGCAGTGAAGAAATCGAATTAAGGGGTGGAAACACCATATATTTT.

This clone was seen once. The chain carries TRBV10-3 and TRBJ1-1; D may be TRBD1 (5 bases). CDR1 and CDR2 from the germline V gene are ENHRY and SYGVKD. Trimming took off 8 bases at V and 3 bases at J, with 16 bases between the two ends. The CDR3 loop spans 14 amino acids. The chain's CDR3 is CAIGAGGLDTEAFF. The DNA for the CDR3 is TGTGCCATCGGTGCTGGGGGGTTAGACACTGAAGCTTTCTTT.

In its sample, this clone was seen once. The CDR3 here is CSVGPQGTEAFF. CDR3 DNA: TGCAGCGTTGGACCCCAGGGAACTGAAGCTTTCTTT. This chain links TRBV29-1 with TRBJ1-1; TRBD1 is a possible D gene (5 bases). The CDR3 runs to 12 residues. V was cut by 4 bases and J by 5 bases, with 11 bases left in between. Germline V gene sequence: CDR1 SQVTM, CDR2 ANQGSEA.

The rearrangement links TRBV5-1 to TRBJ2-7, with D maybe TRBD2 (6 bases). The CDR3 covers 14 residues. V was trimmed by 1 base and J by 0 bases, leaving 8 bases between them. The V gene's germline CDR1 is SGHRS and CDR2 YFSETQ. The CDR3 region is CASSLISGSYEQYF. In DNA, the CDR3 is TGCGCCAGCAGCTTGATTAGCGGCTCCTACGAGCAGTACTTC.

This chain links TRBV6-6 with TRBJ1-1, with a tentative D call TRBD1 (6 bases). CDR3 length: 13 amino acids. Germline assignment: CDR1 MNHNY and CDR2 SVGAGI (reference sequence). With 6 bases removed from V and 5 bases from J, the gap between germline ends came to 13 bases. CDR3 DNA sequence: TGTGCCAGCAGATTGGGGGCGCAAACTGAAGCTTTCTTT. This codes for CASRLGAQTEAFF.

The chain recombines TRBV23-1 with TRBJ1-6; 9 bases fit TRBD1. TRBV23-1 is identified as an open reading frame with a role that is uncertain. The CDR3 loop spans 18 amino acids. Trimming at V came to 2 bases and at J to 1 base, leaving 6 bases not matched to a gene. The CDR3 reads CASSQHRGHRSYNSPLHF. The CDR3 region has the DNA TGCGCCAGCAGTCAACACAGGGGGCACAGGTCCTATAATTCACCCCTCCACTTT.

This chain uses TRBV30 with TRBJ2-7, with D unresolved. The CDR3 is 12 residues long. The germline V gene encodes CDR1 GTSNPN and CDR2 SVGIG (reference sequence). V lost 3 bases to trimming and J lost 3 bases, with 9 bases between them. The CDR3: CAWRSLSYEQYF. CDR3 coding DNA: TGTGCCTGGAGGTCTCTGAGCTACGAGCAGTACTTC.

This rearrangement joins TRBV7-9 to TRBJ2-7; TRBD1 matches at 7 bases. The length of the CDR3 is 12 residues. From germline, CDR1 is SEHNR and CDR2 FQNEAQ (reference sequence). J lost 6 bases, V lost 5 bases, and 4 bases had no gene match. Written as DNA, the CDR3 is TGTGCCAGCAGCCCACAGGGGTCCGAGCAGTACTTC. As protein: CASSPQGSEQYF.

The genes are TRBV6-2 or TRBV6-3 and TRBJ2-7; TRBD1 might be the D (5 bases). Trimming took 2 bases from V and 2 from J, leaving 16 bases between them. This CDR3 region has 16 residues. Germline assignment: CDR1 MNHEY and CDR2 SVGEGT. The CDR3 DNA sequence: TGTGCCAGCAGTTACAGGCCCTCCAGGGTGGCCTACGAGCAGTACTTC. This gives the protein CASSYRPSRVAYEQYF.

V and J are TRBV7-2 and TRBJ1-6; 8 bases are a match to TRBD1. CDR3 size: 14 residues. V was clipped by 5 bases and J by 12 bases; unmatched bases: 9. The germline V gene encodes CDR1 SGHTA and CDR2 FQGNSA. CDR3 sequence: CASSLRTGTEPLHF. The CDR3 DNA reads as TGTGCCAGCAGCCTCCGGACAGGGACGGAACCCCTCCACTTT.

The chain uses TRBV6-5 and TRBJ1-5; D gene uncertain. CDR3 length: 15 amino acids. Trimming pared 5 bases from V and 3 bases from J, leaving 14 bases between. Germline-derived CDR1 and CDR2 are MNHEY and SVGAGI. The CDR3 region has the DNA TGTGCCAGCAGTATAAGCTTCCCCATCAATCAGCCCCAGCATTTT. It codes for CASSISFPINQPQHF.

The chain carries TRBV25-1 and TRBJ1-2, with D possibly being TRBD1 (5 bases). V was pared by 4 bases and J by 4 bases, with 13 bases between. The germline V gene has CDR1 MGHDK and CDR2 SYGVNS. The CDR3 contains 14 residues. Written as DNA, the CDR3 is TGTGCCAGCAGTGTCACCGGGACTGCCTATGGCTACACCTTC. This translates into CASSVTGTAYGYTF.

This chain joins TRBV5-1 and TRBJ1-2; TRBD1 matches at 7 bases. The CDR3 has 13 amino acids. The germline gives CDR1 SGHRS, CDR2 YFSETQ. V gave up 3 bases and J gave up 8 bases; unmatched junction bases: 7. The CDR3 spells CASSSETGLGYTF. Written as DNA, the CDR3 is TGCGCCAGCAGCTCGGAGACAGGGCTAGGCTACACCTTC.

There are a few counts of this clone. V usage is TRBV6-6 and J usage is TRBJ2-3, with TRBD1 matching over 7 bases. The CDR3 runs 16 residues. The J segment lost 3 bases and the V segment lost 6 bases, leaving 12 bases of the junction unmatched. CDR1 MNHNY and CDR2 SVGAGI come from the germline V gene (reference sequence). The CDR3 region is CASRMTGNGPTDTQYF. CDR3 sequence (DNA): TGTGCCAGCAGGATGACAGGGAATGGGCCTACAGATACGCAGTATTTT.

J is TRBJ1-4 and V is TRBV4-1; 8 positions agree with TRBD1. There are 15 residues in the CDR3. With V trimmed by 4 bases and J by 6 bases, 7 bases remained unmatched. Germline CDR1 MGHRA, CDR2 YSYEKL. CDR3 in amino acids: CASSRLAGGYEKLFF. CDR3 in DNA: TGCGCCAGCAGCCGGCTGGCAGGGGGCTATGAAAAACTGTTTTTT.

This rearrangement joins TRBV9 to TRBJ1-6; possibly TRBD1 for D (5 bases). Germline CDR1 reads SGDLS; CDR2 reads YYNGEE. CDR3 length: 16 residues. Between the trimmed V and J ends, which lost 5 bases and 8 bases, there was a span of 20 bases. The CDR3 spells CASSPLPGGNHSPLHF. CDR3 DNA sequence: TGTGCCAGCAGTCCGCTTCCGGGGGGAAATCATTCACCCCTCCACTTT.

This rearrangement joins TRBV12-5 to TRBJ2-5; 7 bases line up with TRBD1. With V trimmed by 7 bases and J by 5 bases, 10 bases remained unmatched. The CDR3 spans 14 residues. Looked up from germline, CDR1 is LGHNT and CDR2 is FRNRAP. For the CDR3, the DNA is TGTGCTAGTGTTCCAAATGACAGGGAGGAGACCCAGTACTTC. Protein sequence: CASVPNDREETQYF.

CDR3: CASSHRGGTLNEQFF. The CDR3 DNA follows: TGTGCCAGCAGTCATCGCGGGGGTACTCTCAATGAGCAGTTCTTC. The chain is built from TRBV6-2 or TRBV6-3 and TRBJ2-1, with 7 bases that match TRBD2. Germline V gene data show CDR1 as MNHEY and CDR2 as SVGEGT. The CDR3 extends over 15 amino acids. Trimming cost V 5 bases and J 6 bases; bases outside gene matches: 10.

The chain joins TRBV9 to TRBJ2-7; possible D gene TRBD1, 5 bases. The germline V and J ends were trimmed by 6 bases and 0 bases, with 13 bases remaining between them. Germline CDR1 reads SGDLS; CDR2 reads YYNGEE. The CDR3 is 14 amino acids. The CDR3 region is CASILTAYSYEQYF. For the CDR3, the DNA is TGTGCCAGCATTCTGACAGCATACTCCTACGAGCAGTACTTC.

V usage is TRBV30 and J usage is TRBJ1-1; the D gene is possibly TRBD1 (5 bases). This CDR3 has 14 amino acids. V lost 0 bases, J lost 8 bases, and 16 bases lay in between. Germline V CDR1 and CDR2: GTSNPN, SVGIG (reference sequence). CDR3 region: CAWSVLRQNIEAFF. In DNA form, the CDR3 reads TGTGCCTGGAGTGTACTGCGACAGAATATAGAAGCTTTCTTT.